These 27 T cell receptor beta chains came from one sample sequenced in a study of blood T cell repertoires in COVID-19. Assay used: immunoSEQ multiplex PCR; TCRdb lists only in-frame clones, some missing. The repertoire has some 290,000 clones, roughly 90% of them found once; the top ten carry approximately 2.4%. The material sequenced was PBMCs or T cells enriched from blood (not recorded which). These receptors were obtained from a woman in her thirties or forties with acute COVID-19.

The chain employs TRBV7-9 and TRBJ1-2, with D maybe TRBD1 (5 bases). The V end lost 7 bases, the J end lost 3 bases, and 9 bases lay between the germline ends. The CDR3 runs 12 residues. The germline V gene has CDR1 SEHNR and CDR2 FQNEAQ (reference sequence). This chain's CDR3 is CASTPRDYGYTF. The CDR3 nucleotides read TGTGCCAGCACCCCCAGGGACTATGGCTACACCTTC.

The CDR3 loop reads CASSLKEGTDTQYF. The CDR3 region has the DNA TGTGCCAGCAGCTTAAAAGAGGGCACAGATACGCAGTATTTT. This rearrangement joins TRBV7-2 to TRBJ2-3; D is unresolved. Per germline, CDR1 SGHTA and CDR2 FQGNSA. The CDR3 has 14 residues. The V and J ends lost 2 bases and 1 base respectively, with 7 bases between them.

This sequence joins TRBV7-2 and TRBJ2-1; TRBD2 matches 9 bases. V shed 6 bases and J 8 bases; nucleotides not matched to a gene: 11. From germline, CDR1 is SGHTA and CDR2 FQGNSA. CDR3 size: 15 residues. The CDR3 spells CASSFSGGNLYEQFF. For the CDR3, the DNA is TGTGCCAGCAGTTTTAGCGGGGGCAATTTGTATGAGCAGTTCTTC.

The rearrangement joins TRBV28 to TRBJ1-2; possible D gene TRBD1, 5 bases. The CDR3 loop spans 14 amino acids. CDR1 is MDHEN, CDR2 SYDVKM, per germline. V shed 4 bases and J shed 4 bases, with 13 bases lying between them. Written as DNA, the CDR3 is TGTGCCAGCAGTTCCCTATCGGGGGGCTATGGCTACACCTTC. Translated: CASSSLSGGYGYTF.

The V and J genes are TRBV18 and TRBJ1-1; maybe TRBD1 (5 bases). From germline, CDR1 is KGHSH and CDR2 LQKENI. Trimming took 1 base from V and 0 from J, leaving 15 bases between them. The CDR3 extends over 17 amino acids. The CDR3 sequence is CASSPQGGVVVNTEAFF. CDR3 coding DNA: TGTGCCAGCTCACCACAGGGAGGGGTGGTGGTGAACACTGAAGCTTTCTTT.

This CDR3 is CAIAGGNTEAFF. CDR3 DNA sequence: TGTGCCATTGCAGGGGGGAACACTGAAGCTTTCTTT. The J gene is TRBJ1-1, the V gene TRBV12-3 or TRBV12-4; 7 bases map to TRBD1. J lost 1 base, V lost 10 bases, and 3 bases had no gene match. The CDR3 is 12 amino acids.

Here the CDR3 DNA reads TGTGCCAGCAGCCAAATGAGCGGCTCTGGAAACACCATATATTTT. Protein sequence: CASSQMSGSGNTIYF. The V gene is TRBV3-1 (or the pseudogene TRBV3-2), the J gene TRBJ1-3, with D uncertain. This CDR3 spans 15 amino acids. V was pared by 2 bases and J by 0 bases, with 8 bases between. Germline loops: CDR1 LGHDT, CDR2 YNNKEL (reference sequence).

V gene TRBV30 combines with J gene TRBJ2-3, with a possible D match to TRBD2 (6 bases). Germline V gene sequence: CDR1 GTSNPN, CDR2 SVGIG (reference sequence). CDR3 size: 15 residues. Trimming removed 0 bases at V and 4 bases at J, with 14 bases between. In nucleotides, the CDR3 is TGTGCCTGGAGTGTAGCTAGCGCGGACGCAGATACGCAGTATTTT. Translation gives CAWSVASADADTQYF.

The chain couples TRBV25-1 to TRBJ2-5; the match to TRBD2 covers 13 bases. Trimming took 1 base from V and 3 from J; bases not matched to a gene: 2. The length of the CDR3 is 16 residues. The germline V gene encodes CDR1 MGHDK and CDR2 SYGVNS. CDR3 protein: CASSESGLAGKETQYF. The CDR3 DNA reads as TGTGCCAGCAGTGAATCGGGACTAGCGGGAAAAGAGACCCAGTACTTC.

V gene TRBV3-1 (or the pseudogene TRBV3-2) combines with J gene TRBJ2-7, with D possibly matching TRBD2 (6 bases). Per germline, CDR1 LGHDT and CDR2 YNNKEL (reference sequence). Deletions cut 0 bases from V and 7 bases from J, with 16 bases between. The CDR3 has 15 residues. Here the CDR3 reads CASSQEGGLRGEQYF. CDR3 coding DNA: TGTGCCAGCAGCCAAGAGGGCGGCCTTCGGGGGGAGCAGTACTTC.

This clone is a singleton in its sample. J is TRBJ1-2 and V is TRBV5-8; D unresolved. Germline CDR1 is SGHTS and CDR2 is YDEGEE. V lost 0 bases to trimming and J lost 8 bases, with 14 bases between them. The CDR3 loop spans 14 amino acids. The CDR3: CASSLGGFVAGYTF. The CDR3 nucleotides are TGTGCCAGCAGCTTGGGAGGGTTCGTGGCAGGCTACACCTTC.

A single count supports this clone. The rearrangement uses TRBV7-8 and TRBJ1-3; TRBD1 matches 9 bases. The germline V gene has CDR1 SGHVS and CDR2 FQNEAQ. This CDR3 region has 15 residues. The V gene end was trimmed by 5 bases and the J gene end by 1 base; junction bases not matched to a gene: 3. As DNA, the CDR3 is TGTGCCAGCAGCGCCGGGACAGGGTCTGGAAACACCATATATTTT. It is translated as CASSAGTGSGNTIYF.

The gene calls are TRBV18 and TRBJ2-1, with 11 bases lining up with TRBD2. V shed 5 bases, J shed 9 bases, and the junction held 12 bases outside the gene matches. Germline CDR1 reads KGHSH; CDR2 reads LQKENI. This CDR3 contains 16 residues. This chain's CDR3 is CASSASVAGGPVEQFF. The CDR3 region has the DNA TGTGCCAGCTCAGCCAGTGTAGCGGGAGGGCCCGTTGAGCAGTTCTTC.

The chain carries TRBV12-5 and TRBJ1-2, with no clear D. The V end was cut by 0 bases, the J end by 0 bases, with 11 bases between. CDR3 length: 16 residues. Germline-derived CDR1 and CDR2 are LGHNT and FRNRAP. As DNA, the CDR3 is TGTGCTAGTGGTTTGGTACCTCGAGACTCTAACTATGGCTACACCTTC. It encodes CASGLVPRDSNYGYTF.

The chain combines TRBV7-9 with TRBJ1-2; D call uncertain. CDR1 is SEHNR and CDR2 is FQNEAQ in the germline V gene (reference sequence). Trimming removed 1 base from V and 0 bases from J, with 6 bases in between. CDR3 length: 14 residues. For the CDR3, the DNA is TGTGCCAGCAGCTTAGGATCGGCTAACTATGGCTACACCTTC. Translating gives CASSLGSANYGYTF.

V and J are TRBV6-4 and TRBJ1-4; weak D call: TRBD1 (6 bases). This CDR3 contains 16 residues. Germline V lookup: CDR1 MRHNA, CDR2 SNTAGT. Trimming shortened V by 2 bases and J by 7 bases, and 17 bases separated the two germline ends. The CDR3 DNA reads as TGTGCCAGCAGTGACCCCCCTGGGCAGGGGTGTGAAAAACTGTTTTTT. This sequence encodes CASSDPPGQGCEKLFF.

This chain connects TRBV24-1 to TRBJ2-1, with 8 nucleotides matching TRBD1. This CDR3 region has 14 residues. CDR1 and CDR2 from the germline V gene are KGHDR and SFDVKD. Trimming cost V 8 bases and J 4 bases; bases outside gene matches: 6. The DNA for the CDR3 is TGTGCCACCAACCCAAGGGACAGGTACAATGAGCAGTTCTTC. Protein product: CATNPRDRYNEQFF.

The V call is TRBV27, the J call TRBJ2-7, with 7 bases identical to TRBD1. The length of the CDR3 is 13 residues. After removal of 4 bases from V and 4 bases from J, the junction contained 4 bases not matched to a gene. Germline CDR1 reads MNHEY; CDR2 reads SMNVEV (reference sequence). CDR3 in amino acids: CASSWDSEYEQYF. The CDR3 DNA reads as TGTGCCAGCAGTTGGGACAGCGAGTACGAGCAGTACTTC.

This rearrangement joins TRBV30 to TRBJ1-2, with a weak D call TRBD1 (5 bases). Germline V gene lookup returns CDR1 GTSNPN and CDR2 SVGIG (reference sequence). The CDR3 contains 19 residues. V gave up 5 bases and J gave up 2 bases, with 30 bases separating them. This CDR3 is CAWHLNRFTGVELNYGYTF. The CDR3 DNA sequence: TGTGCCTGGCACCTTAATCGCTTCACGGGGGTTGAACTGAACTATGGCTACACCTTC.

J is TRBJ1-6 and V is TRBV11-2, with a weak D call TRBD1 (6 bases). This CDR3 has 18 residues. V lost 5 bases, J lost 2 bases, and 19 bases lay in between. The germline CDR1 and CDR2 sequences are SGHAT and FQNNGV. The CDR3 nucleotides read TGTGCCAGCAGCCGACAGGCCCCCCGAGGCGCCTATAATTCACCCCTCCACTTT. It encodes CASSRQAPRGAYNSPLHF.

This chain joins TRBV27 and TRBJ2-1; D gene uncertain. Trimming removed 2 bases at V and 3 bases at J, with 11 bases between. The CDR3 runs to 15 residues. Looked up from germline, CDR1 is MNHEY and CDR2 is SMNVEV (reference sequence). CDR3 bases: TGTGCCAGCAGTTTAAGAGCGAGCCTCTACAATGAGCAGTTCTTC. This translates into CASSLRASLYNEQFF.

In its sample, this clone was seen a few times. The chain uses TRBV2 and TRBJ1-4; D unclear. Trimming removed 4 bases from V and 5 bases from J, with 17 bases in between. The CDR3 loop spans 16 amino acids. Per germline, CDR1 SNHLY and CDR2 FYNNEI. CDR3 sequence (DNA): TGTGCCAGCAGTGTAATGACCGTGCGGGTGAATGAAAAACTGTTTTTT. Translation gives CASSVMTVRVNEKLFF.

The chain recombines TRBV25-1 with TRBJ2-2; tentatively, D is TRBD1 (6 bases). The length of the CDR3 is 14 residues. V lost 5 bases to trimming and J lost 5 bases, with 12 bases between them. Germline assignment: CDR1 MGHDK and CDR2 SYGVNS. In nucleotides, the CDR3 is TGTGCCAGCAGTCGCAGGGGCTGGACCGGGGAGCTGTTTTTT. Residues: CASSRRGWTGELFF.

The rearrangement links TRBV5-5 to TRBJ2-7, with TRBD1 matching 8 bases. V dropped 0 bases and J dropped 2; count of bases not matched to a gene: 1. The CDR3 contains 14 residues. Germline V gives CDR1 SGHKS, CDR2 YYEKEE (reference sequence). Here the CDR3 reads CASSLEDRAYEQYF. CDR3 in DNA: TGTGCCAGCAGCTTGGAGGACAGGGCCTACGAGCAGTACTTC.

The CDR3 DNA reads TGTGCCAGCAGCCGCATTTTGGGGGGTGATGGCTACACCTTC. Translating gives CASSRILGGDGYTF. The chain recombines TRBV28 with TRBJ1-2; tentative D call: TRBD1 (5 bases). Trimming pared 6 bases from V and 6 bases from J, leaving 17 bases between. CDR3 length: 14 residues. The germline gives CDR1 MDHEN, CDR2 SYDVKM.

This chain joins TRBV5-4 and TRBJ2-1; 12 bases line up with TRBD1. V trimming: 3 bases; J trimming: 7 bases; junction bases outside the gene matches: 11. CDR3 size: 17 residues. Germline V gives CDR1 SGHNT, CDR2 YYREEE (reference sequence). For the CDR3, the DNA is TGTGCCAGCAGCTGGGTACCGGGACAGGGGGCGAGGAATGAGCAGTTCTTC. It specifies CASSWVPGQGARNEQFF.

The CDR3 sequence is CASSQEAGGRQNTIYF. CDR3 nucleotide sequence: TGCGCCAGCAGCCAAGAGGCAGGAGGGCGACAAAACACCATATATTTT. This sequence joins TRBV4-3 and TRBJ1-3; no clear D. Germline lookup yields CDR1 LGHNA and CDR2 YSLEER. CDR3 length: 16 residues. Trimming pared 0 bases from V and 6 bases from J, leaving 15 bases between.